This TCR beta chain was profiled in a study of radiotherapy plus CTLA-4 blockade in lung cancer. Study as a whole: Of all patients, 15% to 20% responded objectively and 25% to 35% showed disease control. Whole-study findings and limits: Among blood TCR repertoires after radiotherapy plus ipilimumab, tumor-derived clones expanded.

The assay was immunoSEQ multiplex PCR, and TCRdb's table has in-frame clones only and misses some. The sample comprises roughly 50,000 clones, 82% of which are singletons, and 2.5% to 3.5% rests with the top ten. This CDR3 comprises 16 residues. In the case of this clone: The antigen remains unidentified.

The V and J genes are TRBV21-1 and TRBJ2-1; TRBD2, as called in the table, went unchecked against the DNA. TRBV21-1 corresponds to a pseudogene. The sequence derives from a human donor with non-small cell lung cancer who had stable disease on radiotherapy plus ipilimumab. This material consisted of peripheral blood, taken from a patient treated with radiotherapy plus ipilimumab. DNA for the CDR3: TGTGCCAGCAGCAAGGGACTAGCGAATGGTTGCGATGAGCAGTTCTTC. Protein sequence: CASSKGLANGCDEQFF.